The clone carrying this T cell receptor beta chain came up many times. Antigen: not known. The TCR alpha and TCR beta cDNA libraries, bearing sample barcodes and UMIs, were generated by 5'RACE using constant-segment primers. TCRdb processed the 5' RACE reads anew with MiXCR; each CDR3 protein has one entry. Of about 57,000 distinct CDR3 sequences listed, more than 9% were seen once; the top ten hold about 25%. These data belong to a study of T-cell memory formation after mild COVID-19. General study results and limits: Mainly CM and EM harbored the contracting CD4+ clones; mainly EMRA harbored the CD8+ ones. CD4/CD8 balance characterized clones contracting day 15 to 85, and CD4+ skew characterized later expanders. Within pre-infection memory, some responding clones were found, suggesting cross-reactive memory joined.

After removal of 4 bases from V and 2 bases from J, the junction contained 6 bases not matched to a gene. The CDR3 is made up of 14 amino acids. Germline-derived CDR1 and CDR2 are SGHRS and YFSETQ. The chain uses TRBV5-1 and TRBJ2-7; 7 nucleotides line up with TRBD1. The sequence came from a man between 18 and 35 years old who had mild COVID-19 (a few samples of this study predate the infection). Cell type and time point are not known. Sequenced material: PBMCs or a T cell subset sorted from them (not recorded which). In DNA, the CDR3 is TGCGCCAGCAGCCCCCGACAGGGCACCTACGAGCAGTACTTC. Residues: CASSPRQGTYEQYF. The full variable domain, completed using reference TRBV5-1 and TRBJ2-7, is KAGVTQTPRYLIKTRGQQVTLSCSPISGHRSVSWYQQTPGQGLQFLFEYFSETQRNKGNFPGRFSGRQFSNSRSEMNVSTLELGDSALYLCASSPRQGTYEQYFGPGTRLTVT.